One and the same sample provided the 19 T cell receptor beta chains below, sequenced in a study of blood T cell repertoires in COVID-19 (dated by TCRdb to 2020 to 2022). The method was the immunoSEQ multiplex PCR assay. TCRdb provides this immuneACCESS table in a form limited to in-frame rearrangements. Some clones are lacking; in checked studies, under half of them reflect an unresolved V gene, and why the rest are absent is not known. Across this sample there are approximately 220,000 clones, with more than 65% seen only once. Clones ranked in the top ten supply about 2.9% of the sample. The sample taken for sequencing was peripheral blood. The receptors were gathered from a woman aged 30 to 39 who had recovered from COVID-19.

The J gene is TRBJ2-7, the V gene TRBV19, with 10 bases aligning to TRBD2. This CDR3 is 15 amino acids long. Germline CDR1 reads LNHDA; CDR2 reads SQIVND (reference sequence). V lost 1 base and J lost 4; bases outside the gene matches: 4. As DNA, the CDR3 is TGTGCCAGTAGTATAGCGGCTAGCGGGAGTTACGAGCAGTACTTC. Its translation is CASSIAASGSYEQYF.

The chain recombines TRBV14 with TRBJ2-7; the match to TRBD2 covers 12 bases. This CDR3 region has 15 residues. Per the germline V gene, CDR1 is SGHDN and CDR2 is FVKESK. J lost 5 bases, V lost 4 bases, and 6 bases had no gene match. The CDR3 coding sequence is TGTGCCAGCAGCCCGGGACTAGCGGGTTTCCACGAGCAGTACTTC. Protein product: CASSPGLAGFHEQYF.

Only one count was recorded for this clone. The chain carries TRBV7-3 and TRBJ2-5; the D is unclear. Trimming took 4 bases from V and 4 from J, leaving 10 bases between them. The CDR3 extends over 13 amino acids. From germline, CDR1 is SGHTA and CDR2 FQGTGA. CDR3 loop: CASSSYSRETQYF. As DNA, the CDR3 is TGTGCCAGCAGCTCTTATAGCAGAGAGACCCAGTACTTC.

V usage is TRBV3-1 (or the pseudogene TRBV3-2) and J usage is TRBJ1-6; D not resolved. Germline CDR1 is LGHDT and CDR2 is YNNKEL (reference sequence). This CDR3 spans 14 amino acids. V lost 2 bases and J lost 7, with 9 bases in between. The DNA for the CDR3 is TGTGCCAGCAGCCAATTCGGGGAAAATTCACCCCTCCACTTT. Protein product: CASSQFGENSPLHF.

The chain combines TRBV7-9 with TRBJ2-2; D is possibly TRBD1 (5 bases). Trimming pared 4 bases from V and 3 bases from J, leaving 9 bases between. CDR1 is SEHNR, CDR2 FQNEAQ, per germline (reference sequence). The CDR3 covers 14 residues. The CDR3: CASSSGQDTGELFF. The CDR3 region has the DNA TGTGCCAGCAGCTCCGGACAAGACACCGGGGAGCTGTTTTTT.

The chain couples TRBV10-3 to TRBJ2-5, with 15 positions matching TRBD2. The CDR3 extends over 14 amino acids. In germline, CDR1 is ENHRY, CDR2 SYGVKD. V dropped 10 bases and J dropped 5; count of bases not matched to a gene: 5. The CDR3, as DNA: TGTGCCACAGGACTAGCGGGAGGGTATGAGACCCAGTACTTC. This codes for CATGLAGGYETQYF.

The chain recombines TRBV29-1 with TRBJ2-3; tentative D call: TRBD1 (5 bases). Germline CDR1 is SQVTM and CDR2 is ANQGSEA. This CDR3 region has 12 residues. V was cut by 3 bases and J by 6 bases, with 10 bases left in between. The chain's CDR3 is CSVDSRADTQYF. The CDR3, as DNA: TGCAGCGTTGATAGCAGGGCTGATACGCAGTATTTT.

This chain uses TRBV4-2 with TRBJ2-7, with 12 bases that match TRBD2. Germline CDR1 is LGHNA and CDR2 is YNFKEQ. CDR3 length: 16 amino acids. V lost 0 bases and J lost 0; bases outside the gene matches: 0. This CDR3 is CASSQETSGSSYEQYF. For the CDR3, the DNA is TGTGCCAGCAGCCAAGAGACTAGCGGGAGCTCCTACGAGCAGTACTTC.

The CDR3 DNA is TGCGCCAGCAGCTTGGAGTCGAGAGCGTCTAACTATGGCTACACCTTC. Translation gives CASSLESRASNYGYTF. The chain links TRBV5-1 to TRBJ1-2; D call uncertain. The CDR3 contains 16 residues. The V gene's germline CDR1 is SGHRS and CDR2 YFSETQ. V was trimmed by 0 bases and J by 0 bases, leaving 12 bases between them.

The rearrangement uses TRBV12-3 or TRBV12-4 and TRBJ2-7, with D possibly being TRBD1 (6 bases). The CDR3 consists of 13 residues. V lost 5 bases, J lost 4 bases, and 12 bases lay in between. CDR3 amino acids: CASSPGDEYEQYF. DNA of the CDR3: TGTGCCAGCAGTCCAGGGGACGAATACGAGCAGTACTTC.

J is TRBJ1-2 and V is TRBV9; possible D gene TRBD1, 5 bases. The CDR3 runs 13 residues. The germline V gene has CDR1 SGDLS and CDR2 YYNGEE. V lost 0 bases to trimming and J lost 7 bases, with 10 bases between them. CDR3 DNA sequence: TGTGCCAGCAGCGTAGGGGGGGACGGTGGCTACACCTTC. Its protein is CASSVGGDGGYTF.

This clone was seen more than once but under ten times. V gene TRBV11-1 combines with J gene TRBJ1-5; 7 nucleotides match TRBD1. This CDR3 is built from 13 residues. J was trimmed by 5 bases and V by 2 bases; bases with no gene match: 0. Germline V lookup: CDR1 SGHAT, CDR2 FQDESV (reference sequence). This CDR3 reads CASSLQGDQPQHF. CDR3 DNA: TGTGCCAGCAGCTTACAGGGGGATCAGCCCCAGCATTTT. Drawing the rest from reference TRBV11-1 and TRBJ1-5, the complete variable domain is EAEVAQSPRYKITEKSQAVAFWCDPISGHATLYWYRQILGQGPELLVQFQDESVVDDSQLPKDRFSAERLKGVDSTLKIQPAELGDSAMYLCASSLQGDQPQHFGDGTRLSIL.

On this clone itself: This sample also contains other DNA sequences that code for the same CDR3. The rearrangement joins TRBV10-2 to TRBJ1-2, with TRBD1 matching 12 bases. The CDR3 is made up of 13 amino acids. The V gene end was trimmed by 7 bases and the J gene end by 7 bases; junction bases not matched to a gene: 4. CDR1 WSHSY and CDR2 SAAADI come from the germline V gene. The CDR3 DNA reads as TGCGCCAGCACGGGACAGGGGGCGAGTGGCTACACCTTC. This translates into CASTGQGASGYTF.

The gene calls are TRBV7-9 and TRBJ2-3; 8 bases are shared with TRBD1. V dropped 1 base and J dropped 5; count of bases not matched to a gene: 2. Germline V gene sequence: CDR1 SEHNR, CDR2 FQNEAQ (reference sequence). This CDR3 contains 14 residues. DNA for the CDR3: TGTGCCAGCAGCTTAGGACAGGGGAAAGATACGCAGTATTTT. Translating gives CASSLGQGKDTQYF.

This clone is a singleton in its sample. The chain combines TRBV11-2 with TRBJ2-1; a weak D match, TRBD2 (6 bases). Deletions cut 4 bases from V and 7 bases from J, with 17 bases between. The CDR3 is 15 residues long. Germline V gives CDR1 SGHAT, CDR2 FQNNGV. CDR3 loop: CASSSAAGIVNEQFF. The CDR3 DNA is TGTGCCAGCAGCTCTGCGGCGGGAATCGTAAATGAGCAGTTCTTC.

This chain links TRBV27 with TRBJ2-3, with 7 bases identical to TRBD2. CDR1 MNHEY and CDR2 SMNVEV come from the germline V gene (reference sequence). Unmatched junction bases numbered 4, after V lost 8 bases and J lost 2 bases. The CDR3 runs to 13 residues. This CDR3 reads CASGGRITDTQYF. CDR3 in DNA: TGTGCCAGCGGCGGGAGAATCACAGATACGCAGTATTTT.

The V and J genes are TRBV7-9 and TRBJ2-7, with D perhaps matching TRBD1 (6 bases). CDR1 is SEHNR and CDR2 is FQNEAQ in the germline V gene (reference sequence). V gave up 4 bases and J gave up 0 bases, with 19 bases separating them. The CDR3 runs 17 residues. The CDR3, as DNA: TGTGCCAGCAGCTCCGGTCGTGGACAGCCGAACTCCTACGAGCAGTACTTC. Protein product: CASSSGRGQPNSYEQYF.

A single count supports this clone. The chain couples TRBV5-5 to TRBJ2-7; maybe TRBD1 (7 bases). CDR3 length: 14 residues. Trimming took off 10 bases at V and 7 bases at J, with 24 bases between the two ends. CDR1 is SGHKS and CDR2 is YYEKEE in the germline V gene (reference sequence). In DNA form, the CDR3 reads TGTGCCTCGGGGCGGGACAGCCATCTCGAGGAGCAGTACTTC. The encoded protein is CASGRDSHLEEQYF.

J is TRBJ1-2 and V is TRBV13; no reliable D call. The CDR3 is 13 amino acids. Germline-derived CDR1 and CDR2 are PRHDT and FYEKMQ (reference sequence). V dropped 1 base and J dropped 4 bases, with 7 bases sitting between them. In DNA, the CDR3 is TGTGCCAGCAGCTTAGCCCCATTCTATGGCTACACCTTC. It translates to CASSLAPFYGYTF. Full variable domain (outside the CDR3, taken from reference TRBV13 and TRBJ1-2): AAGVIQSPRHLIKEKRETATLKCYPIPRHDTVYWYQQGPGQDPQFLISFYEKMQSDKGSIPDRFSAQQFSDYHSELNMSSLELGDSALYFCASSLAPFYGYTFGSGTRLTVV.